This T cell receptor (beta chain) originates from a study of T cell repertoires in cytomegalovirus infection. On the study more broadly: Recently identified HLA-C-restricted CMV epitopes were among the peptides used. CMV infection plus the matching HLA type was flagged by public TCR beta signatures.

Concerning this clonotype: The antigen remains unidentified.

TCRdb fed the reads into MiXCR, producing one record per CDR3 protein. The sample consists of 300,000 or so distinct CDR3 sequences, around a quarter of them appearing once. This CDR3 has 15 amino acids. Trimming removed 2 bases at V and 8 bases at J, with 18 bases between. The TCR was taken from a human donor in good health (CMV status not recorded). Some clones in this sample may be carry-over from other donors' samples. The specimen comprised cultured PBMCs, sampled from culture after CMV antigen stimulation. J is TRBJ1-2 and V is TRBV12-3 or TRBV12-4, with D tentatively TRBD1 (6 bases). CDR3 coding DNA: TGTGCCAGCAGTTTAAGCGGAACAGGGACGCAAGGCTACACCTTC. Its protein is CASSLSGTGTQGYTF.